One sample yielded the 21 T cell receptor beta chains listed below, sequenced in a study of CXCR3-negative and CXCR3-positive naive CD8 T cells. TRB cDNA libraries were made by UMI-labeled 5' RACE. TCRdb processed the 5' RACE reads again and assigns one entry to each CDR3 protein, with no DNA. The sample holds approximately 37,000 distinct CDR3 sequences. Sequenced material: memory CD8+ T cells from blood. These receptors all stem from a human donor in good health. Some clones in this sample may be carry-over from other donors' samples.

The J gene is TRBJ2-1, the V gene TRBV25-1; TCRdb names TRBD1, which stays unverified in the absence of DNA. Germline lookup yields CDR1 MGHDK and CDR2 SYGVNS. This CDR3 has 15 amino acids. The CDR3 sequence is CASSEPDRYRNEQFF.

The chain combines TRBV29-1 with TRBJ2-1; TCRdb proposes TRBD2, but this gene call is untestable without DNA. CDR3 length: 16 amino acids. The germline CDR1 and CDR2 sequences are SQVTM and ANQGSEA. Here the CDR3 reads CSVDAPGTRSYNEQFF.

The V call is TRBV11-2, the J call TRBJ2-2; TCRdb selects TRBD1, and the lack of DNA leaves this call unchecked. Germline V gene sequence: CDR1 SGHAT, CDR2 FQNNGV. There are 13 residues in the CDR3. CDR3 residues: CASRLGATGELFF.

The CDR3 reads CSVEGGEGANYGYTF. V and J are TRBV29-1 and TRBJ1-2. The CDR3 contains 15 residues. CDR1 is SQVTM and CDR2 is ANQGSEA in the germline V gene.

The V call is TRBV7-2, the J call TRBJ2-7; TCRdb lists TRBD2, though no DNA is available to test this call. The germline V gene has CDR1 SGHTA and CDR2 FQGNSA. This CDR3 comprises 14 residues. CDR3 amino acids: CASSQPGLGYEQYF.

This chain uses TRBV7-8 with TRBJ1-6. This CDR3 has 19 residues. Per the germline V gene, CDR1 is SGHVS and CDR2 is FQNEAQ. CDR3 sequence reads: CASSPLRYISASYNSPLHF.

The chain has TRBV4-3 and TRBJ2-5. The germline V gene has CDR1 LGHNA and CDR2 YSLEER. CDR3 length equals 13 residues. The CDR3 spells CASSQGLGETQYF.

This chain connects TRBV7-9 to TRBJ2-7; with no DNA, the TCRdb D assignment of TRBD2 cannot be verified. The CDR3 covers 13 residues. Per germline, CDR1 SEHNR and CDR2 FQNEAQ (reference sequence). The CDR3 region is CASSGPTSYEQYF. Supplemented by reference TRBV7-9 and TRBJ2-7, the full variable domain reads DTGVSQNPRHKITKRGQNVTFRCDPISEHNRLYWYRQTLGQGPEFLTYFQNEAQLEKSRLLSDRFSAERPKGSFSTLEIQRTEQGDSAMYLCASSGPTSYEQYFGPGTRLTVT.

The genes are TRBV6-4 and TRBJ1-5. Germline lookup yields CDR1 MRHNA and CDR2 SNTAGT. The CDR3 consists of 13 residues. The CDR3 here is CASSARSNQPQHF.

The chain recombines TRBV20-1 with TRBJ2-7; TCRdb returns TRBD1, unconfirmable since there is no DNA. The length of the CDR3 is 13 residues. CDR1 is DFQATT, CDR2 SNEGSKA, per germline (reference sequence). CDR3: CSARGQGYYEQYF.

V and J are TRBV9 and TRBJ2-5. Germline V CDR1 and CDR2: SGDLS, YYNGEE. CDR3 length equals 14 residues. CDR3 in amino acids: CASSVEEYQETQYF. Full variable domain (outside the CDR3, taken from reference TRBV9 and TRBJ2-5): DSGVTQTPKHLITATGQRVTLRCSPRSGDLSVYWYQQSLDQGLQFLIQYYNGEERAKGNILERFSAQQFPDLHSELNLSSLELGDSALYFCASSVEEYQETQYFGPGTRLLVL.

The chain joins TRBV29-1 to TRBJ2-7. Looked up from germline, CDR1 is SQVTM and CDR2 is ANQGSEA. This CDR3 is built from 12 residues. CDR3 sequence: CSVSIERYEQYF.

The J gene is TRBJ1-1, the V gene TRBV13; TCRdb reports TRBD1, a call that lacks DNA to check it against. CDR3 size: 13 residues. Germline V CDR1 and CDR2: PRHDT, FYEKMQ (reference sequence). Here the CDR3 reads CASSSRVGVEAFF. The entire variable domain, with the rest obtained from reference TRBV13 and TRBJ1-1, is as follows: AAGVIQSPRHLIKEKRETATLKCYPIPRHDTVYWYQQGPGQDPQFLISFYEKMQSDKGSIPDRFSAQQFSDYHSELNMSSLELGDSALYFCASSSRVGVEAFFGQGTRLTVV.

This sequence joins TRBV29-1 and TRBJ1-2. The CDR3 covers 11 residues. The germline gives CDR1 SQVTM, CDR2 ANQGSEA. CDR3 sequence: CSVDIDYGYTF.

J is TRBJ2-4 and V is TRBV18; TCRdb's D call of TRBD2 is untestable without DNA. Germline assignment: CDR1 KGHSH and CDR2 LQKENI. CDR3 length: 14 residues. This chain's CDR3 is CASSPGLAGDIQYF.

The CDR3 loop is CASSLGLAGPSTDTQYF. The rearrangement links TRBV6-2 or TRBV6-3 to TRBJ2-3; the D call from TCRdb, TRBD2, cannot be confirmed without DNA. CDR3 length: 17 residues. The germline CDR1 and CDR2 sequences are MNHEY and SVGEGT.

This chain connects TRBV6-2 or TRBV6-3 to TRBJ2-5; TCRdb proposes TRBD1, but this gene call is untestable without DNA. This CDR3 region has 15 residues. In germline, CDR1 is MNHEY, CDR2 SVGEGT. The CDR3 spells CASSPTTGEVETQYF.

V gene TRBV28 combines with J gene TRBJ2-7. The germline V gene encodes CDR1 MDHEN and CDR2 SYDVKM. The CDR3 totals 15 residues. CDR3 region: CASSLMMTGPYEQYF.

The CDR3 spells CASSRGDSYSGNTIYF. The V call is TRBV4-3, the J call TRBJ1-3; the D call from TCRdb, TRBD1, cannot be confirmed without DNA. The germline CDR1 and CDR2 sequences are LGHNA and YSLEER. This CDR3 is built from 16 residues.

The CDR3 protein is CASSESGNLAF. The V and J genes are TRBV25-1 and TRBJ1-2; there is no DNA to check the TCRdb D call of TRBD1. The CDR3 has 11 residues. Germline-derived CDR1 and CDR2 are MGHDK and SYGVNS.

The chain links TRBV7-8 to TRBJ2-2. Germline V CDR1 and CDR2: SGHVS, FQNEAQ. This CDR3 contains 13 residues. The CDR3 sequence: CASSHRFTGELFF.